What follows is one T cell receptor beta chain and its context. This receptor's antigen is unknown. Nothing much larger sits one base from this clone, and base qualities are not available. This record comes from a study of blood T cell repertoires in COVID-19 (TCRdb year 2020). For context, the study as a whole: Samples from collaborators originated in the United States, Italy and Spain and spanned both the acute and convalescent phases of COVID-19. Sample metadata almost always included a de-identified subject ID, COVID-19 status, age in years and sex. The material from the prospective study consisted of cDNA or gDNA derived from T cells, B-cell-depleted T cells, or PBMCs. Where HLA class I and class II types were available, the types were taken from metadata supplied by the sample provider, not from assay-based typing. Deeply sampled blood TCRbeta repertoires from subjects exposed to, actively infected with, or recovered from COVID-19 were included in the dataset. The repertoires were made available in a free public database intended to serve as a resource for research on the immune response to SARS-CoV-2. The samples were drawn from two sources: the first 160 participants of the ongoing ImmuneRACE study, and 950 to 1,500 subjects contributed by 6 global collaborators. The full study reports these points: Clinical and demographic metadata were provided uncurated, with the amount varying by source and participant.

At one collaborating source in Seattle, patients were enrolled during active infection and were followed longitudinally through the course of disease. Each collaborating institution followed its own protocols to collect whole blood in K2EDTA tubes. For TCRbeta analysis, collaborator samples were shipped as frozen whole blood, as isolated PBMCs, or as DNA extracted from either sample type. TCRbeta CDR3 regions were amplified from genomic DNA by means of the immunoSEQ Assay, a bias-controlled multiplex PCR. As for how the authors treated the data: Within the assay, amplification of reference gene primers was used to estimate how many nucleated cells each sample contained. Sequence reads were collapsed and filtered to measure the absolute abundance of every unique TCRbeta CDR3 rearrangement. For each sample, productive Simpson clonality was calculated by taking the square root of Simpson's diversity index across productive rearrangements. The table comes from immuneACCESS by way of TCRdb, which keeps in-frame sequences with V and J called. Part of the clones is missing from these tables; in studies checked, under half for an unresolved V gene and the rest for unknown reasons. The D gene and trimming were derived from the DNA, and the V and J assignments and clone size from that table. This sample lists about 180,000 clones; approximately 87% were detected once. The top ten clonotypes cover around a sixth of the sample.

The cysteine opens and the phenylalanine closes a CDR3 of 14 amino acids. Just the 42-base CDR3 DNA is kept, in frame starting at base 1. V is cut by 1 base and J by 7 bases, and the space between the germline ends is 10 bases. CDR1 and CDR2 are read off the germline V gene as MDHEN and SYDVKM. The sample consisted of peripheral blood. The chain is encoded by TRBV28 joined to TRBJ1-4, with the D gene call left open. The receptor was derived from a person aged 65-85 years with COVID-19, enrolled during active disease. The CDR3 amino acid sequence is: CASSLYSVSEKLFF. The nucleotide sequence reads TGTGCCAGCAGTTTATATTCGGTTTCTGAAAAACTGTTTTTT.